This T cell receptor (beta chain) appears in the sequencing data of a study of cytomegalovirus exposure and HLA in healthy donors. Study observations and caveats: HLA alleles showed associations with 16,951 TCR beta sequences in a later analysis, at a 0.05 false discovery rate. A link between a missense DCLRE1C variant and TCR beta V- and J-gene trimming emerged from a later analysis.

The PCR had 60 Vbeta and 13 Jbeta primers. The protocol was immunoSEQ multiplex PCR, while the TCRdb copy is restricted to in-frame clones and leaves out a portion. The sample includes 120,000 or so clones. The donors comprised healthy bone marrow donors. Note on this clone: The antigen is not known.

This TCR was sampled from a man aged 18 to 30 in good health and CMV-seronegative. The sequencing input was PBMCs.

The CDR3 protein is CASSEWSGREQFF. CDR3 nucleotide sequence: TGTGCCAGCAGTGAATGGAGCGGGAGAGAGCAGTTCTTC. V is TRBV25-1 and J is TRBJ2-1; TRBD2 matches at 8 bases. The CDR3 extends over 13 amino acids. Germline V CDR1 and CDR2: MGHDK, SYGVNS. V lost 1 base and J lost 10; bases outside the gene matches: 3.